A selection of T cell receptor beta chains follows, all from one sample in a study of cytomegalovirus exposure and HLA in healthy donors. Measured with immunoSEQ multiplex PCR; TCRdb has only the in-frame clones, and not every one. Among about 170,000 clones listed, 82% were seen once. The specimen sequenced was PBMCs. Source of these receptors: a male donor in good health and CMV-seronegative. Each CDR3 is given with its conserved first and last residue. D genes are given only for firm matches. The listing skips clone size in some rows; elsewhere it reads once, few, many or a size class.

clone size: NA
V gene: TRBV5-1
J gene: TRBJ2-3
D gene: TRBD1
CDR3 protein: CASRLGQGESDTQYF
CDR3 DNA: TGCGCCAGCAGACTGGGACAGGGGGAATCAGATACGCAGTATTTT

clone size: NA
V gene: TRBV9
J gene: TRBJ2-3
D gene: TRBD2
CDR3 protein: CASSVRLAGGADTQYF
CDR3 DNA: TGTGCCAGCAGCGTGCGACTAGCGGGAGGCGCAGATACGCAGTATTTT

clone size: NA
V gene: TRBV11-2
J gene: TRBJ2-1
D gene: TRBD2
CDR3 protein: CASSLAPSGSRSYNEQFF
CDR3 DNA: TGTGCCAGCAGCTTAGCGCCTAGCGGGTCCCGCTCCTACAATGAGCAGTTCTTC

clone size: NA
V gene: TRBV5-4
J gene: TRBJ2-3
D gene: TRBD2
CDR3 protein: CASSSGLAGHTDTQYF
CDR3 DNA: TGTGCCAGCAGCTCGGGACTAGCGGGACACACAGATACGCAGTATTTT

clone size: NA
V gene: TRBV6-5
J gene: TRBJ2-5
D gene: NA
CDR3 protein: CASSPPGVQETQYF
CDR3 DNA: TGTGCCAGCAGTCCCCCCGGGGTCCAAGAGACCCAGTACTTC

clone size: few
V gene: TRBV27
J gene: TRBJ1-5
D gene: TRBD1
CDR3 protein: CASSFRGSNQPQHF
CDR3 DNA: TGTGCCAGCAGTTTCAGGGGGAGCAATCAGCCCCAGCATTTT

clone size: few
V gene: TRBV5-1
J gene: TRBJ2-3
D gene: TRBD2
CDR3 protein: CASSRTAGGVGESFTDTQYF
CDR3 DNA: TGCGCCAGCAGCCGAACGGCGGGGGGGGTAGGGGAGAGCTTCACAGATACGCAGTATTTT

clone size: NA
V gene: TRBV10-3
J gene: TRBJ2-1
D gene: TRBD1
CDR3 protein: CAISPGSGTGGNEQFF
CDR3 DNA: TGTGCCATCAGCCCTGGATCCGGGACAGGGGGCAATGAGCAGTTCTTC

clone size: few
V gene: TRBV4-3
J gene: TRBJ2-7
D gene: TRBD1
CDR3 protein: CASSQVAGTGLHEQYF
CDR3 DNA: TGCGCCAGCAGCCAAGTCGCCGGGACAGGGTTGCACGAGCAGTACTTC

clone size: NA
V gene: TRBV5-1
J gene: TRBJ1-5
D gene: NA
CDR3 protein: CASSWEGSQPQHF
CDR3 DNA: TGCGCCAGCAGCTGGGAGGGTAGTCAGCCCCAGCATTTT

clone size: NA
V gene: TRBV13
J gene: TRBJ1-6
D gene: NA
CDR3 protein: CASTSGRGKNSPLHF
CDR3 DNA: TGTGCCAGCACCTCCGGACGGGGAAAAAATTCACCCCTCCACTTT

clone size: NA
V gene: TRBV6-6
J gene: TRBJ1-1
D gene: NA
CDR3 protein: CASSSGWATEAFF
CDR3 DNA: TGTGCCAGCAGTTCAGGGTGGGCCACTGAAGCTTTCTTT

clone size: NA
V gene: TRBV6-1
J gene: TRBJ1-1
D gene: NA
CDR3 protein: CASLPGGGGNTEAFF
CDR3 DNA: TGTGCCAGCCTCCCGGGCGGGGGGGGAAACACTGAAGCTTTCTTT

clone size: NA
V gene: TRBV9
J gene: TRBJ2-7
D gene: TRBD1
CDR3 protein: CASSIGQGRDEQYF
CDR3 DNA: TGTGCCAGCAGCATCGGACAGGGCCGGGACGAGCAGTACTTC

clone size: NA
V gene: TRBV6-4
J gene: TRBJ2-7
D gene: TRBD1
CDR3 protein: CASSEGTGPPYEQYF
CDR3 DNA: TGTGCCAGCAGTGAAGGGACAGGGCCTCCCTACGAGCAGTACTTC

clone size: NA
V gene: TRBV5-1
J gene: TRBJ1-1
D gene: NA
CDR3 protein: CASSLYPGLDTEAFF
CDR3 DNA: TGCGCCAGCAGCTTGTATCCAGGGCTGGACACTGAAGCTTTCTTT

clone size: NA
V gene: TRBV7-6
J gene: TRBJ2-3
D gene: TRBD2
CDR3 protein: CASSPLAGVNTDTQYF
CDR3 DNA: TGTGCCAGCAGCCCCCTCGCGGGGGTAAACACAGATACGCAGTATTTT

clone size: NA
V gene: TRBV27
J gene: TRBJ1-5
D gene: NA
CDR3 protein: CASSLDSQGWSQPQHF
CDR3 DNA: TGTGCCAGCAGTTTGGACAGCCAAGGATGGAGTCAGCCCCAGCATTTT

clone size: NA
V gene: TRBV6-5
J gene: TRBJ2-2
D gene: TRBD1
CDR3 protein: CASSPGTANTGELFF
CDR3 DNA: TGTGCCAGCAGTCCCGGGACAGCGAACACCGGGGAGCTGTTTTTT

clone size: NA
V gene: TRBV28
J gene: TRBJ2-7
D gene: NA
CDR3 protein: CASRTGPGGPYEQYF
CDR3 DNA: TGTGCCAGCAGAACAGGCCCCGGAGGGCCCTACGAGCAGTACTTC

clone size: NA
V gene: TRBV5-5
J gene: TRBJ2-7
D gene: NA
CDR3 protein: CASSPGRVAYEQYF
CDR3 DNA: TGTGCCAGCAGCCCGGGTCGGGTCGCTTACGAGCAGTACTTC

clone size: NA
V gene: TRBV7-6
J gene: TRBJ2-3
D gene: TRBD2
CDR3 protein: CASSLGGSPTDTQYF
CDR3 DNA: TGTGCCAGCAGCTTAGGCGGGAGCCCCACAGATACGCAGTATTTT

clone size: NA
V gene: TRBV10-3
J gene: TRBJ2-5
D gene: NA
CDR3 protein: CAISESRGKETQYF
CDR3 DNA: TGTGCCATCAGTGAGTCTAGGGGGAAAGAGACCCAGTACTTC

clone size: NA
V gene: TRBV9
J gene: TRBJ1-6
D gene: NA
CDR3 protein: CASSVSPFVDSPLHF
CDR3 DNA: TGTGCCAGCAGCGTATCTCCCTTCGTTGATTCACCCCTCCACTTT

clone size: NA
V gene: TRBV19
J gene: TRBJ2-3
D gene: NA
CDR3 protein: CASRDRPHSTDTQYF
CDR3 DNA: TGTGCCAGTAGGGACAGACCCCATAGCACAGATACGCAGTATTTT

clone size: NA
V gene: TRBV2
J gene: TRBJ1-1
D gene: NA
CDR3 protein: CASIREDVANTEAFF
CDR3 DNA: TGTGCCAGCATTAGGGAGGACGTTGCGAACACTGAAGCTTTCTTT

clone size: NA
V gene: TRBV25-1
J gene: TRBJ2-7
D gene: TRBD2
CDR3 protein: CASSLAGLTSYEQYF
CDR3 DNA: TGTGCCAGCAGCCTAGCGGGATTAACCTCCTACGAGCAGTACTTC

clone size: NA
V gene: TRBV14
J gene: TRBJ2-1
D gene: TRBD2
CDR3 protein: CASRQTSGSYNEQFF
CDR3 DNA: TGTGCCAGCAGACAGACTAGCGGGAGCTACAATGAGCAGTTCTTC

clone size: NA
V gene: TRBV7-9
J gene: TRBJ2-3
D gene: TRBD1
CDR3 protein: CSSSTRGQRKTDTQYF
CDR3 DNA: TGTTCCAGCAGCACCAGGGGACAGCGTAAGACAGATACGCAGTATTTT

clone size: NA
V gene: TRBV19
J gene: TRBJ1-1
D gene: NA
CDR3 protein: CASSIAEGSNGGTEAFF
CDR3 DNA: TGTGCCAGTAGTATAGCGGAGGGTTCTAATGGGGGGACTGAAGCTTTCTTT

clone size: NA
V gene: TRBV28
J gene: TRBJ2-1
D gene: NA
CDR3 protein: CASCSLVGEQFF
CDR3 DNA: TGTGCCAGCTGCTCCCTTGTCGGTGAGCAGTTCTTC

clone size: NA
V gene: TRBV13
J gene: TRBJ1-2
D gene: TRBD1
CDR3 protein: CASSSTGVGYTF
CDR3 DNA: TGTGCCAGCAGCTCTACAGGGGTTGGCTACACCTTC

clone size: NA
V gene: TRBV29-1
J gene: TRBJ1-1
D gene: NA
CDR3 protein: CSVPPVNTEAFF
CDR3 DNA: TGCAGCGTCCCCCCGGTGAACACTGAAGCTTTCTTT

clone size: once
V gene: TRBV30
J gene: TRBJ1-6
D gene: NA
CDR3 protein: CAWRWPGGESSYNSPLHF
CDR3 DNA: TGTGCCTGGAGGTGGCCCGGGGGGGAGAGCTCCTATAATTCACCCCTCCACTTT

clone size: NA
V gene: TRBV7-8
J gene: TRBJ2-3
D gene: NA
CDR3 protein: CASSPPGLSTDTQYF
CDR3 DNA: TGTGCCAGCAGCCCCCCCGGACTCAGCACAGATACGCAGTATTTT

clone size: NA
V gene: TRBV5-4
J gene: TRBJ2-1
D gene: TRBD2
CDR3 protein: CASSSGLAGGPVEQFF
CDR3 DNA: TGTGCCAGCAGCTCTGGCTTAGCGGGAGGGCCTGTTGAGCAGTTCTTC

clone size: NA
V gene: TRBV21-1
J gene: TRBJ1-2
D gene: NA
CDR3 protein: CASSKSVPGPGYTF
CDR3 DNA: TGTGCCAGCAGCAAATCGGTTCCAGGCCCCGGCTACACCTTC

clone size: NA
V gene: TRBV7-2
J gene: TRBJ2-7
D gene: NA
CDR3 protein: CASSLVSGGYEQYF
CDR3 DNA: TGTGCCAGCAGCTTAGTCTCCGGGGGCTACGAGCAGTACTTC

clone size: NA
V gene: TRBV28
J gene: TRBJ1-5
D gene: NA
CDR3 protein: CASSYVRVDQPQHF
CDR3 DNA: TGTGCCAGCAGTTACGTCCGAGTGGATCAGCCCCAGCATTTT

clone size: NA
V gene: TRBV7-6
J gene: TRBJ2-7
D gene: TRBD1
CDR3 protein: CASSLGQGGSGEQYF
CDR3 DNA: TGTGCCAGCAGCTTGGGACAGGGAGGGTCTGGCGAGCAGTACTTC

clone size: NA
V gene: TRBV5-1
J gene: TRBJ2-5
D gene: TRBD2
CDR3 protein: CASSLALAGGETQYF
CDR3 DNA: TGCGCCAGCAGCTTGGCGCTAGCGGGAGGAGAGACCCAGTACTTC

clone size: once
V gene: TRBV19
J gene: TRBJ1-2
D gene: TRBD1
CDR3 protein: CASRPVGQGVDFVGYTF
CDR3 DNA: TGTGCCAGTAGACCAGTCGGGCAGGGGGTTGATTTTGTGGGCTACACCTTC

clone size: NA
V gene: TRBV9
J gene: TRBJ1-1
D gene: NA
CDR3 protein: CASSVQGITEAFF
CDR3 DNA: TGTGCCAGCAGCGTGCAGGGGATCACTGAAGCTTTCTTT

clone size: NA
V gene: TRBV7-9
J gene: TRBJ2-7
D gene: NA
CDR3 protein: CASSLDREGREQYF
CDR3 DNA: TGTGCCAGCAGCTTAGACAGGGAGGGACGCGAGCAGTACTTC

clone size: NA
V gene: TRBV9
J gene: TRBJ2-3
D gene: TRBD2
CDR3 protein: CASSVVSSGRGADTQYF
CDR3 DNA: TGTGCCAGCAGCGTAGTCTCTAGCGGGAGAGGGGCAGATACGCAGTATTTT

clone size: NA
V gene: TRBV5-6
J gene: TRBJ2-5
D gene: TRBD2
CDR3 protein: CASSFGGSPKETQYF
CDR3 DNA: TGTGCCAGCAGCTTCGGGGGGTCGCCCAAAGAGACCCAGTACTTC

clone size: NA
V gene: TRBV28
J gene: TRBJ1-1
D gene: TRBD1
CDR3 protein: CASSPQPGQGAGTAAEAFF
CDR3 DNA: TGTGCCAGCAGCCCTCAACCGGGACAGGGGGCAGGAACGGCTGCTGAAGCTTTCTTT

clone size: NA
V gene: TRBV10-3
J gene: TRBJ2-2
D gene: TRBD2
CDR3 protein: CAIRGGGRIRTGELFF
CDR3 DNA: TGTGCCATCAGGGGAGGCGGGAGGATTCGTACCGGGGAGCTGTTTTTT